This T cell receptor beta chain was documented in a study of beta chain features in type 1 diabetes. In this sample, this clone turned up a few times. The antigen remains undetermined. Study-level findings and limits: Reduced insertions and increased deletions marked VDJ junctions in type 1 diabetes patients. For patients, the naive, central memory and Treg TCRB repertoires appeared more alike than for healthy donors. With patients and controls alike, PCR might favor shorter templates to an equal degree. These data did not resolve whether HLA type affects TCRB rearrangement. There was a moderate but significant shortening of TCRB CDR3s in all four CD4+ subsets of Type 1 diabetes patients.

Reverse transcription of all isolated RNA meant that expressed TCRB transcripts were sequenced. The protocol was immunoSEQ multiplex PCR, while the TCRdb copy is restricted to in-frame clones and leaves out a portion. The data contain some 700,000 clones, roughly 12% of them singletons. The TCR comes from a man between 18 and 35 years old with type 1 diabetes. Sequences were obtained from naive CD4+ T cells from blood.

CDR3 bases: TGTGCCAGCAGTCCCTCAGCGGGGGGGTGGAACATTCAGTACTTC. Its translation: CASSPSAGGWNIQYF. The chain uses TRBV25-1 and TRBJ2-4, with 10 positions matching TRBD2. CDR3 length: 15 amino acids. Trimming at V came to 5 bases and at J to 7 bases, leaving 8 bases not matched to a gene. Germline V gives CDR1 MGHDK, CDR2 SYGVNS.